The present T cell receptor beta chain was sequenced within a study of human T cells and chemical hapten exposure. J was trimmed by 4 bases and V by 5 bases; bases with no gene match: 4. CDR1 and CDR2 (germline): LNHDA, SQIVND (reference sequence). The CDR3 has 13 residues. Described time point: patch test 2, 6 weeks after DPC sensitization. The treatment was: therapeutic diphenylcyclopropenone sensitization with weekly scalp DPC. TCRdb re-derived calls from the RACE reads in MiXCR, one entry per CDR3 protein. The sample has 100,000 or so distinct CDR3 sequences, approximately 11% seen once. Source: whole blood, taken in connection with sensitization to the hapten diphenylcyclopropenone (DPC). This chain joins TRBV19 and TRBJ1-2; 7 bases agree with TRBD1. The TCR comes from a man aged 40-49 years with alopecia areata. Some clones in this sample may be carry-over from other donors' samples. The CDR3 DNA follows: TGTGCCAGTAGTCGACAGGGCCCCTATGGCTACACCTTC. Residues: CASSRQGPYGYTF. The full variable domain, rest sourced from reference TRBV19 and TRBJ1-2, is DGGITQSPKYLFRKEGQNVTLSCEQNLNHDAMYWYRQDPGQGLRLIYYSQIVNDFQKGDIAEGYSVSREKKESFPLTVTSAQKNPTAFYLCASSRQGPYGYTFGSGTRLTVV.